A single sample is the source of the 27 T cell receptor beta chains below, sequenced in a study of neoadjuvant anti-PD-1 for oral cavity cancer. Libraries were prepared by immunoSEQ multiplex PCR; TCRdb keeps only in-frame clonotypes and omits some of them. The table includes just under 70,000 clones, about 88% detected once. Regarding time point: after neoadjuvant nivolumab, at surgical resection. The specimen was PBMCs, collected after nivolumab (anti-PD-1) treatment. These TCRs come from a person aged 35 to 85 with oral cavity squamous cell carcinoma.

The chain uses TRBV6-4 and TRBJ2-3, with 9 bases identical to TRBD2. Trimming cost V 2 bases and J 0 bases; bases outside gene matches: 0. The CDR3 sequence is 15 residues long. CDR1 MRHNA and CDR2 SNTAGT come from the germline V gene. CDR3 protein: CASSDGTSSTDTQYF. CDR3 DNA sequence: TGTGCCAGCAGTGACGGGACTAGCAGCACAGATACGCAGTATTTT.

CDR3 bases: TGCAGCGTTGGAGGGCCCGGGGGGGGAAGGTACAATGAGCAGTTCTTC. Its translation: CSVGGPGGGRYNEQFF. The chain couples TRBV29-1 to TRBJ2-1; 8 nucleotides align to TRBD2. Germline CDR1 and CDR2: SQVTM and ANQGSEA. V was clipped by 4 bases and J by 4 bases; unmatched bases: 12. The CDR3 is 16 amino acids.

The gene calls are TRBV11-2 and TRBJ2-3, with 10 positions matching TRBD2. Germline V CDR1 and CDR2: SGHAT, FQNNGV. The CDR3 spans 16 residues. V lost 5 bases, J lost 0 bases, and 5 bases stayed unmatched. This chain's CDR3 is CASSLQTSGSTDTQYF. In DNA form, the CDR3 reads TGTGCCAGCAGCCTTCAGACTAGCGGGAGCACAGATACGCAGTATTTT.

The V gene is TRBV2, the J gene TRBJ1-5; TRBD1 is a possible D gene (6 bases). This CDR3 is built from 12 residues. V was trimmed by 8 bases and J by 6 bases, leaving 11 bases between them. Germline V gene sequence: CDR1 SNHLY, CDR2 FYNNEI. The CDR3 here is CASRGAGQPQHF. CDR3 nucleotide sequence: TGTGCCAGCCGGGGGGCCGGTCAGCCCCAGCATTTT.

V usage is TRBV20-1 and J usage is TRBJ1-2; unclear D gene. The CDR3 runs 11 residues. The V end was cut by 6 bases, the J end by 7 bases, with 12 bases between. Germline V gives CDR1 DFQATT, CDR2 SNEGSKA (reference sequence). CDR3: CSAQGGVGYTF. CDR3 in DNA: TGCAGTGCCCAAGGAGGAGTTGGCTACACCTTC.

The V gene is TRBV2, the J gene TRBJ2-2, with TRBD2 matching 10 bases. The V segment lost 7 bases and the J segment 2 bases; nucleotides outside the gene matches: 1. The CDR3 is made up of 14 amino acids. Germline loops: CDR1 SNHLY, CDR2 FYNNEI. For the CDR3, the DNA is TGTGCCAGCATAGCGGGAGGTAACACCGGGGAGCTGTTTTTT. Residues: CASIAGGNTGELFF.

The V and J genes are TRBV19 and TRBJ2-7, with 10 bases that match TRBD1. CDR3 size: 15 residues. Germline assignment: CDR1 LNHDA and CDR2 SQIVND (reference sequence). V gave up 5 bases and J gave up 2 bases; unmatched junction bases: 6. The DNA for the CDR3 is TGTGCCAGTAGTGCGACAGGGGGCGCCCCCTACGAGCAGTACTTC. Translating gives CASSATGGAPYEQYF.

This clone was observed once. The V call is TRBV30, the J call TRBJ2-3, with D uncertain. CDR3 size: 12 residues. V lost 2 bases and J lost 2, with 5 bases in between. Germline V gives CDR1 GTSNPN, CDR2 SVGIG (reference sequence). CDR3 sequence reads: CAWSPNTDTQYF. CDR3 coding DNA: TGTGCCTGGAGTCCCAACACAGATACGCAGTATTTT.

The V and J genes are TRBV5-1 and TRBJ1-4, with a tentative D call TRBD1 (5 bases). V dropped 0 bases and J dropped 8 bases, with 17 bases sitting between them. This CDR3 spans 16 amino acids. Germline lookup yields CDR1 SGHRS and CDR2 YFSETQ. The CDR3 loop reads CASSLVSGGDGEKLFF. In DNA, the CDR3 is TGCGCCAGCAGCTTGGTAAGCGGAGGGGACGGCGAAAAACTGTTTTTT.

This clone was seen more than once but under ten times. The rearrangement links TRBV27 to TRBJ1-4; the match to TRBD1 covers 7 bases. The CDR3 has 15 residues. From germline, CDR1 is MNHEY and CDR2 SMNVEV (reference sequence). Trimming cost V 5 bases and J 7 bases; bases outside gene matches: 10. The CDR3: CASSPRGRLGEKLFF. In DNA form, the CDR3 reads TGTGCCAGCAGTCCGAGGGGGCGCTTAGGTGAAAAACTGTTTTTT.

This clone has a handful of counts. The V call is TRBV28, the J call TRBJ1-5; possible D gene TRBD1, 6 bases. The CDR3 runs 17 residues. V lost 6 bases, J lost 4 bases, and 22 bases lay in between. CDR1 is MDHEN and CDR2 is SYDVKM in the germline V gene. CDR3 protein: CASSPYAGRGGNQPQHF. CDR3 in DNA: TGTGCCAGCAGCCCTTACGCGGGGAGAGGGGGGAATCAGCCCCAGCATTTT.

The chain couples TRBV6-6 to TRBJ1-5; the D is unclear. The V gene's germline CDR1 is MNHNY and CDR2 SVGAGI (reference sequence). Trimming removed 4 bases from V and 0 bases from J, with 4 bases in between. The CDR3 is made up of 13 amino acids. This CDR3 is CASSSHSNQPQHF. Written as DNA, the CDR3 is TGTGCCAGCAGTTCACATAGCAATCAGCCCCAGCATTTT.

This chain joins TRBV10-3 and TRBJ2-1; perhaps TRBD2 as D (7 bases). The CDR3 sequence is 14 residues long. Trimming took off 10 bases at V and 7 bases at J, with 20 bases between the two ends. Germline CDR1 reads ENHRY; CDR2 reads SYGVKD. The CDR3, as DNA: TGTGCCACCGCGGGGGCTGGGGGTCAGAATGAGCAGTTCTTC. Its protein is CATAGAGGQNEQFF.

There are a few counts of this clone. In DNA, the CDR3 is TGTGCCTGGAGCGGGGTAGCCAAAAACATTCAGTACTTC. Translated: CAWSGVAKNIQYF. This chain links TRBV30 with TRBJ2-4; maybe TRBD2 (5 bases). The germline V and J ends were trimmed by 3 bases and 0 bases, with 6 bases remaining between them. The CDR3 is 13 amino acids. The V gene's germline CDR1 is GTSNPN and CDR2 SVGIG (reference sequence).

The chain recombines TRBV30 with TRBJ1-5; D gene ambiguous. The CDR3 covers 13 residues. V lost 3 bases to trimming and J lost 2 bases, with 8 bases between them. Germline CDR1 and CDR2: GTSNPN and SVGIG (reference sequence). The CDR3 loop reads CAWSPRGNQPQHF. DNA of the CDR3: TGTGCCTGGAGCCCCCGGGGCAATCAGCCCCAGCATTTT.

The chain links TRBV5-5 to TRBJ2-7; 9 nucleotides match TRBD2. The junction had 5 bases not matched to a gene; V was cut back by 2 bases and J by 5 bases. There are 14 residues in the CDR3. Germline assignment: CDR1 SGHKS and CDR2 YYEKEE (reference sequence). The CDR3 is CASSFRLAVNEQYF. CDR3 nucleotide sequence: TGTGCCAGCAGCTTCCGACTAGCGGTGAACGAGCAGTACTTC.

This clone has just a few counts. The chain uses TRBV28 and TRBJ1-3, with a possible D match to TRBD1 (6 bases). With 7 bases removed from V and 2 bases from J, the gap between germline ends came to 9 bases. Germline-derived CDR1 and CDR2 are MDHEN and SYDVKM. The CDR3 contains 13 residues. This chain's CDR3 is CASIEGAGNTIYF. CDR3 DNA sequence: TGTGCCAGCATAGAGGGGGCTGGAAACACCATATATTTT.

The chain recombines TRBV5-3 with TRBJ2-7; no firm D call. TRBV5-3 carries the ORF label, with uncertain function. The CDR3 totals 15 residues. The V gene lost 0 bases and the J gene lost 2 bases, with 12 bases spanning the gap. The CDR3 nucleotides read TGTGCCAGAAGCTTGGTCGCCGCCGGCGCCTACGAGCAGTACTTC. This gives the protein CARSLVAAGAYEQYF.

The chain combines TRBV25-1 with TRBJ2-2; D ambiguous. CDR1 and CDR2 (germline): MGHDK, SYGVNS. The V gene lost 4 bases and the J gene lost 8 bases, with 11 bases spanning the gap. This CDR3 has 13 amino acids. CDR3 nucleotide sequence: TGTGCCAGCAGTGCTATTAATGAAGGGGAGCTGTTTTTT. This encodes CASSAINEGELFF. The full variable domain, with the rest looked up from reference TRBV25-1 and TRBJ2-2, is EADIYQTPRYLVIGTGKKITLECSQTMGHDKMYWYQQDPGMELHLIHYSYGVNSTEKGDLSSESTVSRIRTEHFPLTLESARPSHTSQYLCASSAINEGELFFGEGSRLTVL.

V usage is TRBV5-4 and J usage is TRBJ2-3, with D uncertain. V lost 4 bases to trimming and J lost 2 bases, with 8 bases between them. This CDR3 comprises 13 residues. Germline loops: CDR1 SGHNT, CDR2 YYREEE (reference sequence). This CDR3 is CASSPPSTDTQYF. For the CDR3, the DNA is TGTGCCAGCAGCCCCCCCTCCACAGATACGCAGTATTTT.

CDR3 loop: CSVLQGNSYNEQFF. The CDR3 bases are TGCAGCGTTCTACAGGGGAACTCCTACAATGAGCAGTTCTTC. The chain links TRBV29-1 to TRBJ2-1, with 7 bases aligning to TRBD1. The CDR3 is made up of 14 amino acids. CDR1 is SQVTM, CDR2 ANQGSEA, per germline. The V and J ends lost 5 bases and 0 bases, in that order; junction bases with no gene match: 4.

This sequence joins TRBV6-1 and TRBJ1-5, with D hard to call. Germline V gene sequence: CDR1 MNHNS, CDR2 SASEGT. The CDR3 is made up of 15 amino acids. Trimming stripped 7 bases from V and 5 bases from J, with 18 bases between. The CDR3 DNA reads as TGTGCCAGCAAAGGGCCCAACATATACTATCAGCCCCAGCATTTT. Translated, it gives CASKGPNIYYQPQHF.

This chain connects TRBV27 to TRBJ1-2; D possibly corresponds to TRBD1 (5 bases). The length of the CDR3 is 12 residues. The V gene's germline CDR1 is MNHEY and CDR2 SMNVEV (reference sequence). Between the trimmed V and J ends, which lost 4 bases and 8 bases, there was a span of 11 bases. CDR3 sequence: CASSSRGEGYTF. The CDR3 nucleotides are TGTGCCAGCAGTTCTCGAGGGGAAGGCTACACCTTC.

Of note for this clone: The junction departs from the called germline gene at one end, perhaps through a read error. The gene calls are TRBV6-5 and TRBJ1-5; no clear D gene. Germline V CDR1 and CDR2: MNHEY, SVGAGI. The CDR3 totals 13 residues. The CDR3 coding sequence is TGTGCCAGCACTTACGGGAGCAATCAGCCCCAGCATTTT. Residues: CASTYGSNQPQHF.

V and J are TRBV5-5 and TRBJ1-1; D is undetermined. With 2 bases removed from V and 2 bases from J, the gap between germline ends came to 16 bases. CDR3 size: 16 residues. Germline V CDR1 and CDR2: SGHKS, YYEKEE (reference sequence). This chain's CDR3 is CASSFGGGQVNTEAFF. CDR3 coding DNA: TGTGCCAGCAGCTTCGGCGGTGGGCAAGTAAACACTGAAGCTTTCTTT.

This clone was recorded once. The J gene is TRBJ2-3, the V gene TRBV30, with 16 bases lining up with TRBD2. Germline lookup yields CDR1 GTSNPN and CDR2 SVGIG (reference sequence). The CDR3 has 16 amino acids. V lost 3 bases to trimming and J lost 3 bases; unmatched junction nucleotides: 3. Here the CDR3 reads CAWSRGLAGGTDTQYF. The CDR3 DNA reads TGTGCCTGGAGCCGGGGACTAGCGGGAGGGACAGATACGCAGTATTTT.

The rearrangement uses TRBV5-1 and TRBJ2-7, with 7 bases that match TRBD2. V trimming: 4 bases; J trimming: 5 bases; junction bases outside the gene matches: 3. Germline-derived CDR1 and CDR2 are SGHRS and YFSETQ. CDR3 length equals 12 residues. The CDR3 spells CASSVGLDEQYF. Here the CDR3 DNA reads TGCGCCAGCAGCGTCGGACTAGACGAGCAGTACTTC.